The 15 T cell receptor beta chains below come from one sample, sequenced in a study of T cell clonality in common variable immunodeficiency. The table came from immunoSEQ multiplex PCR; TCRdb's copy has only in-frame clones and leaves some out. Captured here are approximately 30,000 clones, none seen once; the top ten comprise around 4.6%. Sequences were obtained from peripheral blood mononuclear cells. The receptors were gathered from a person aged 18-70 years in good health.

This clone has ten or more counts. The CDR3 DNA, read in part, is TGTGCCAGCAGCCCAGGACTAGCTCCCGGCTACGAG. Its protein is CASSPGLAPGYE. The whole CDR3 sequence is CASSPGLAPGYEQYF. The chain links TRBV5-6 to TRBJ2-7; 8 nucleotides align to TRBD2. The read ends 3 residues shy of where the CDR3 ends; the end is completed using the germline J gene. Per the germline V gene, CDR1 is SGHDT and CDR2 is YYEEEE. This CDR3 contains 15 residues. Trimming took 4 bases from V and 3 from J; bases not matched to a gene: 9.

This clone was observed many times. The CDR3 is cut off 3 residues early in the read; its end comes from the germline J gene. The chain carries TRBV9 and TRBJ2-7; no reliable D call. CDR1 and CDR2 (germline): SGDLS, YYNGEE. With 2 bases removed from V and 0 bases from J, the gap between germline ends came to 9 bases. The CDR3 covers 14 residues. The CDR3 reads CASSVGQSSYEQYF. The CDR3 bases that were read are TGTGCCAGCAGCGTTGGGCAGAGCTCCTACGAG.

This clone was observed at least ten times. The CDR3 end is not reached by the read, which stops 3 residues before it; the germline J gene fills it in. This sequence joins TRBV7-3 and TRBJ2-2, with D possibly matching TRBD1 (6 bases). CDR3 length: 13 amino acids. Germline values: CDR1 SGHTA, CDR2 FQGTGA. CDR3 DNA (partial): TGTGCCAGCGGGGACATCGGTCGAGAAAAG. Protein product: CASGDIGREK. In full, the CDR3 reads CASGDIGREKLFF.

This clone was detected many times. The read ends 3 residues early relative to the CDR3; the germline J gene fills the gap. The chain couples TRBV6-4 to TRBJ2-2, with 10 nucleotides matching TRBD1. Germline assignment: CDR1 MRHNA and CDR2 SNTAGT. This CDR3 region has 14 residues. V was clipped by 7 bases and J by 5 bases; unmatched bases: 4. CDR3 region: CASNPGQGTGELFF. The DNA read from the CDR3 is TGTGCCAGCAATCCGGGACAGGGGACCGGGGAG.

This clone was recorded many times. The DNA ends 3 residues before the CDR3 does, and the rest of the CDR3 is filled in from the germline J gene. V gene TRBV19 combines with J gene TRBJ2-7, with a possible D match to TRBD1 (5 bases). Deletions cut 6 bases from V and 3 bases from J, with 15 bases between. Germline V lookup: CDR1 LNHDA, CDR2 SQIVND (reference sequence). This CDR3 region has 14 residues. CDR3 DNA, as far as it was read: TGTGCCAGTAGCCCTCGGACATTTAGCTACGAG. It codes for CASSPRTFSYE. The entire CDR3 is CASSPRTFSYEQYF.

The table lists this clone with many counts. From the germline J gene comes the end of the CDR3, since the read stops 3 residues before it. J is TRBJ2-6 and V is TRBV12-3 or TRBV12-4, with 9 bases that match TRBD1. V dropped 3 bases and J dropped 0; count of bases not matched to a gene: 3. This CDR3 spans 17 amino acids. The CDR3 sequence is CASSLGTGSSGANVLTF. The part of the CDR3 DNA that was read is TGTGCCAGCAGTTTGGGGACAGGGAGCTCTGGGGCCAACGTC.

In this sample, this clone turned up many times. The read falls 3 residues short of the CDR3 end, and the missing part is taken from the germline J gene. The V call is TRBV5-1, the J call TRBJ1-3; D possibly corresponds to TRBD1 (6 bases). The CDR3 is 16 amino acids. From germline, CDR1 is SGHRS and CDR2 YFSETQ. Deletions cut 3 bases from V and 0 bases from J, with 13 bases between. The CDR3: CASSSDQGFSGNTIYF. The sequenced CDR3 bases are TGCGCCAGCAGCTCCGATCAGGGGTTCTCTGGAAACACC.

Ten or more counts support this clone. The read finishes 3 residues shy of the CDR3 end, and the germline J gene is used to complete it. The gene calls are TRBV9 and TRBJ2-3; D uncertain. The CDR3 length is 15 residues. CDR1 is SGDLS and CDR2 is YYNGEE in the germline V gene. Trimming stripped 0 bases from V and 3 bases from J, with 11 bases between. CDR3 region: CASSVGGRGTDTQYF. CDR3 bases read: TGTGCCAGCAGCGTAGGCGGTAGAGGTACAGATACG.

In this sample, this clone turned up many times. Read sequence stops 3 residues before the CDR3 end, and the germline J gene provides the missing end. The rearrangement joins TRBV27 to TRBJ2-2; tentatively, D is TRBD1 (6 bases). Germline CDR1 and CDR2: MNHEY and SMNVEV (reference sequence). With 5 bases removed from V and 6 bases from J, the gap between germline ends came to 25 bases. The CDR3 is 18 amino acids. The sequenced part of the CDR3 DNA is TGTGCCAGCAGTCTACAATTCGCAGACAGGTTTAACCCCGGGGAG. This sequence encodes CASSLQFADRFNPGE. The full CDR3 reads CASSLQFADRFNPGELFF.

This clone was observed at least ten times. Read sequence stops 3 residues before the CDR3 end, and the germline J gene provides the missing end. V usage is TRBV5-4 and J usage is TRBJ2-1, with TRBD1 matching over 7 bases. Germline assignment: CDR1 SGHNT and CDR2 YYREEE (reference sequence). This CDR3 has 14 amino acids. The junction had 4 bases not matched to a gene; V was cut back by 0 bases and J by 7 bases. The covered CDR3 bases are TGTGCCAGCAGCTTGGGACAGGGTGGGAATGAG. The encoded protein is CASSLGQGGNE. The CDR3 as a whole reads CASSLGQGGNEQFF.

This clone was seen ten or more times. The sequenced CDR3 bases are TGTGCCAGCAGCTTAGTTACAGGGGGGACAAACACTGAA. The encoded protein is CASSLVTGGTNTE. The whole CDR3 protein reads CASSLVTGGTNTEAFF. The gene calls are TRBV13 and TRBJ1-1; 8 positions agree with TRBD1. The read stops 3 residues short of the end of the CDR3; the missing end is completed from the germline J gene. Per germline, CDR1 PRHDT and CDR2 FYEKMQ (reference sequence). With V trimmed by 1 base and J by 2 bases, 6 bases remained unmatched. This CDR3 has 16 amino acids.

For this clone: The sequenced fragment ends 3 residues before the CDR3 boundary, so the rest is inferred from the germline J gene. The chain combines TRBV2 with TRBJ1-2; 7 bases are shared with TRBD1. The germline V gene has CDR1 SNHLY and CDR2 FYNNEI. V lost 9 bases and J lost 4; bases outside the gene matches: 8. This CDR3 is built from 13 residues. The CDR3 DNA, read in part, is TGTGCCAGTGGGACAGTCGAGTCCTATGGC. Amino acids: CASGTVESYG. The complete CDR3 reads CASGTVESYGYTF.

This clone has at least ten counts. The read terminates 3 residues before the CDR3 end, so the remaining end is supplied by the germline J gene. This chain links TRBV18 with TRBJ2-1; maybe TRBD1 (6 bases). Trimming removed 0 bases from V and 6 bases from J, with 12 bases in between. The CDR3 is 15 residues long. Germline V gene lookup returns CDR1 KGHSH and CDR2 LQKENI. The part of the CDR3 DNA that was read is TGTGCCAGCTCACCACCACGGGGACATGGCAATGAG. This encodes CASSPPRGHGNE. The CDR3 as a whole reads CASSPPRGHGNEQFF.

In regard to this clone: The read halts 3 residues ahead of the CDR3 end, with the missing end drawn from the germline J gene. This chain connects TRBV7-6 to TRBJ1-1; a possible D gene is TRBD1 (5 bases). CDR1 is SGHVS and CDR2 is FNYEAQ in the germline V gene. This CDR3 is built from 13 residues. The DNA read from the CDR3 is TGTGCCAGCAGCCTAGGACCGACAGCCCGA. Its protein is CASSLGPTAR. The entire CDR3 protein reads CASSLGPTARAFF.

About this clone itself: The read terminates 3 residues before the CDR3 end, so the remaining end is supplied by the germline J gene. The chain has TRBV19 and TRBJ1-1; D is unresolved. This CDR3 region has 13 residues. Looked up from germline, CDR1 is LNHDA and CDR2 is SQIVND (reference sequence). V lost 6 bases and J 3 bases, leaving 11 bases between the germline ends. CDR3 amino acids: CASSPDRDTEAFF. CDR3 DNA (partial): TGTGCCAGTAGCCCAGACCGGGACACTGAA.